This T cell receptor (beta chain) was identified during a study of control samples from healthy donors and cancer patients (dated by TCRdb to about 2020). Turning to this clone: There is no known antigen for this receptor. Base quality data are lacking; no much larger clone is found one base away.

Library generation was performed with the immunoSEQ multiplex PCR assay. TCRdb mirrors the immuneACCESS table, restricted to in-frame sequences. Some clones are absent from its copies; in checked studies, under half trace to an unresolved V gene, and the reason for the others is unknown. The sample table lists roughly 220,000 clones, just under 95% of them with a count of one. Over 1.2% of the sample is held by the ten biggest clonotypes. The germline V gene sets CDR1 to SGHTA and CDR2 to FQGNSA. A distance of 12 bases separates the germline ends of V and J, which lose 3 bases and 6 bases respectively. Taken from cysteine to phenylalanine, the CDR3 has 13 residues. Just CDR3 DNA is preserved here, 39 bases in frame from base 1.

The TCR sequence derives from a man aged 45-65 years in good health. This receptor chain uses TRBV7-2 and TRBJ2-7; the D gene assignment is perhaps TRBD1 or TRBD2, with each matching 6 bases. Material for sequencing was blood. The CDR3 in this case is CASSFSEGGEQYF. The DNA reads TGTGCCAGCAGCTTCTCAGAGGGGGGCGAGCAGTACTTC.